The source of this T cell receptor (beta chain) is a study of cytomegalovirus exposure and HLA in healthy donors. Study conclusions and caveats: What was likely a sequencing artifact was a cluster of highly shared sequence variants. Listed as cytomegalovirus-associated were 150 to 200 TCR beta chains. In an earlier analysis, about 87% or about 30%: the productive usage of most TCR beta V segments.

CDR3 length equals 14 residues. This clone showed up just a few times. What it binds is not known. Though probably carrying unrecorded immune exposures, donors were nominally healthy at sampling. With 60 Vbeta and 13 Jbeta primers, the PCR was carried out. This table comes from immunoSEQ multiplex PCR, and its TCRdb copy is limited to in-frame clones, with some not included. The sample contains about 160,000 clones, around 85% of which appear only once. Material for sequencing was PBMCs. The chain recombines TRBV12-2 with TRBJ1-1; the table calls TRBD1, which could not be checked here. TRBV12-2 is a known pseudogene. The receptor was derived from a boy aged 2-15 years in good health and CMV-seronegative. The CDR3 is CASHPIRTDTEAFF. DNA for the CDR3: TGTGCAAGTCACCCAATCAGGACAGACACTGAAGCTTTCTTT.